The 31 T cell receptor beta chains in this list originate from one sample, sequenced in a study of blood T cell repertoires in COVID-19 (dated by TCRdb to 2020 to 2022). Library preparation used the immunoSEQ multiplex PCR assay. In its TCRdb copy, this immuneACCESS table keeps in-frame sequences only and misses some clones. Where compared with another copy, unresolved V genes explain less than half of these, and the others have no known cause. The sample yields 150,000 to 200,000 clones; roughly 78% were counted once. In total, the top ten clones hold 2.5% to 3% of the sample. The specimen sequenced was peripheral blood. These receptors were collected from an elderly woman with active or convalescent COVID-19.

This chain joins TRBV6-1 and TRBJ1-2; 7 nucleotides match TRBD1. CDR3 length: 15 amino acids. J was trimmed by 0 bases and V by 2 bases; bases with no gene match: 3. Germline CDR1 MNHNS, CDR2 SASEGT. CDR3 coding DNA: TGTGCCAGCAGTGAATGGACAGGTACTAACTATGGCTACACCTTC. Translation gives CASSEWTGTNYGYTF.

The V call is TRBV24-1, the J call TRBJ2-1; 8 bases line up with TRBD2. CDR1 is KGHDR and CDR2 is SFDVKD in the germline V gene. The trim removed 7 bases at V and 3 bases at J, leaving 22 bases unmatched. The CDR3 runs 20 residues. CDR3 in amino acids: CATSLGAWGTGRGDYNEQFF. The CDR3 region has the DNA TGTGCCACCAGCCTCGGGGCTTGGGGTACGGGGCGGGGGGACTACAATGAGCAGTTCTTC.

This clone was detected only once. V and J are TRBV7-9 and TRBJ2-7; 10 bases are a match to TRBD1. CDR1 is SEHNR and CDR2 is FQNEAQ in the germline V gene (reference sequence). The CDR3 has 15 residues. The V segment lost 5 bases and the J segment 3 bases; nucleotides outside the gene matches: 7. CDR3 in amino acids: CASSHIGTGDYEQYF. Here the CDR3 DNA reads TGTGCCAGCAGCCACATTGGGACAGGGGACTACGAGCAGTACTTC.

CDR3 sequence reads: CASSQTGTAIIYEQYF. CDR3 sequence (DNA): TGTGCCAGCAGCCAAACCGGGACAGCTATAATCTACGAGCAGTACTTC. The chain combines TRBV28 with TRBJ2-7; 7 positions agree with TRBD1. This CDR3 region has 16 residues. Germline values: CDR1 MDHEN, CDR2 SYDVKM. The V and J ends lost 6 bases and 3 bases, in that order; junction bases with no gene match: 14. Filled out from reference TRBV28 and TRBJ2-7, the complete variable domain reads DVKVTQSSRYLVKRTGEKVFLECVQDMDHENMFWYRQDPGLGLRLIYFSYDVKMKEKGDIPEGYSVSREKKERFSLILESASTNQTSMYLCASSQTGTAIIYEQYFGPGTRLTVT.

This chain uses TRBV3-1 (or the pseudogene TRBV3-2) with TRBJ2-5, with TRBD2 matching 7 bases. Germline values: CDR1 LGHDT, CDR2 YNNKEL (reference sequence). This CDR3 has 14 amino acids. Trimming cost V 4 bases and J 3 bases; bases outside gene matches: 5. The CDR3 spells CASSPRGVEETQYF. The DNA of the CDR3 is TGTGCCAGCAGCCCCCGGGGGGTAGAAGAGACCCAGTACTTC.

V and J are TRBV9 and TRBJ2-5; TRBD2 matches 7 bases. The CDR3 contains 14 residues. Trimming at V came to 4 bases and at J to 7 bases, leaving 10 bases not matched to a gene. Germline CDR1 is SGDLS and CDR2 is YYNGEE. The CDR3 DNA follows: TGTGCCAGCAGCTCCAGTACAGGCGGGGGGACCCAGTACTTC. Translating gives CASSSSTGGGTQYF.

The genes are TRBV20-1 and TRBJ1-4; a possible D gene is TRBD1 (5 bases). The germline V gene encodes CDR1 DFQATT and CDR2 SNEGSKA (reference sequence). Deletions cut 3 bases from V and 5 bases from J, with 10 bases between. The CDR3 runs 13 residues. In DNA form, the CDR3 reads TGCAGTGCTAGTAGGCAGGGAAATGAAAAACTGTTTTTT. This codes for CSASRQGNEKLFF.

This chain joins TRBV19 and TRBJ2-7, with TRBD1 matching over 7 bases. The trim removed 4 bases at V and 8 bases at J, leaving 17 bases unmatched. Germline lookup yields CDR1 LNHDA and CDR2 SQIVND (reference sequence). The CDR3 spans 16 residues. CDR3 sequence (DNA): TGTGCCAGTAGTAGTCGACAGGGACAGAGCGGAGGAAAGCAGTACTTC. Translation gives CASSSRQGQSGGKQYF.

This clone has only one observation. V usage is TRBV5-1 and J usage is TRBJ2-6; D unresolved. Germline V gives CDR1 SGHRS, CDR2 YFSETQ. This CDR3 region has 14 residues. The V gene lost 2 bases and the J gene lost 0 bases, with 3 bases spanning the gap. The CDR3 bases are TGCGCCAGCAGCTTAGCCTCTGGGGCCAACGTCCTGACTTTC. Translating it yields CASSLASGANVLTF.

This clone has a handful of counts. This chain connects TRBV6-5 to TRBJ1-6; the match to TRBD1 covers 7 bases. Germline assignment: CDR1 MNHEY and CDR2 SVGAGI. V lost 8 bases, J lost 10 bases, and 8 bases stayed unmatched. This CDR3 is 13 amino acids long. The CDR3 reads CASGRGPRSPLHF. The CDR3 DNA reads as TGTGCCAGCGGTAGGGGGCCGAGGTCACCCCTCCACTTT.

This clone was seen a handful of times. V gene TRBV15 combines with J gene TRBJ2-1; the D gene is possibly TRBD1 (6 bases). The CDR3 contains 13 residues. Germline lookup yields CDR1 LNHNV and CDR2 YYDKDF (reference sequence). The V and J ends lost 9 bases and 9 bases respectively, with 18 bases between them. CDR3 residues: CATSTGTISEQFF. The CDR3 nucleotides are TGTGCCACGTCGACCGGGACAATTTCTGAGCAGTTCTTC.

The chain employs TRBV3-1 (or the pseudogene TRBV3-2) and TRBJ2-7, with a possible D match to TRBD2 (5 bases). The V end lost 8 bases, the J end lost 5 bases, and 13 bases lay between the germline ends. The CDR3 has 12 residues. Germline-derived CDR1 and CDR2 are LGHDT and YNNKEL (reference sequence). Written as DNA, the CDR3 is TGTGCCAGCCCGCCGGGGTGCGACGAGCAGTACTTC. This sequence encodes CASPPGCDEQYF.

The rearrangement joins TRBV5-4 to TRBJ1-5, with 7 bases identical to TRBD1. This CDR3 has 15 amino acids. V lost 5 bases and J lost 3; bases outside the gene matches: 8. CDR1 and CDR2 (germline): SGHNT, YYREEE (reference sequence). The CDR3 protein is CASSLQGGANQPQHF. Here the CDR3 DNA reads TGTGCCAGCAGTCTTCAGGGGGGAGCCAATCAGCCCCAGCATTTT.

The V gene is TRBV13, the J gene TRBJ2-1; D uncertain. Trimming removed 1 base from V and 0 bases from J, with 4 bases in between. Looked up from germline, CDR1 is PRHDT and CDR2 is FYEKMQ (reference sequence). CDR3 length: 14 amino acids. Here the CDR3 reads CASSLVVSYNEQFF. The CDR3 bases are TGTGCCAGCAGCTTAGTCGTCTCCTACAATGAGCAGTTCTTC.

The chain employs TRBV28 and TRBJ2-4, with D unclear. This CDR3 has 14 amino acids. Looked up from germline, CDR1 is MDHEN and CDR2 is SYDVKM. Trimming pared 4 bases from V and 3 bases from J, leaving 10 bases between. The CDR3 DNA is TGTGCCAGCAGTTCCTCTCTTTTCAAAAACATTCAGTACTTC. Translating gives CASSSSLFKNIQYF.

V gene TRBV27 combines with J gene TRBJ1-1, with 8 bases lining up with TRBD1. This CDR3 has 16 residues. Trimming at V came to 5 bases and at J to 3 bases, leaving 11 bases not matched to a gene. CDR1 and CDR2 from the germline V gene are MNHEY and SMNVEV (reference sequence). The CDR3 here is CASSQLGTGRDTEAFF. The CDR3 nucleotides read TGTGCCAGCAGTCAGCTCGGGACAGGCCGTGACACTGAAGCTTTCTTT.

The chain employs TRBV3-1 (or the pseudogene TRBV3-2) and TRBJ1-2; TRBD1 matches at 8 bases. Germline lookup yields CDR1 LGHDT and CDR2 YNNKEL (reference sequence). V shed 4 bases, J shed 8 bases, and the junction held 12 bases outside the gene matches. This CDR3 has 15 amino acids. CDR3 loop: CASSPSDRDLLGYTF. The CDR3 DNA follows: TGTGCCAGCAGCCCGTCGGACAGGGATCTATTAGGCTACACCTTC.

This clone was seen just once. The CDR3 bases are TGTGCCAGCAGTTTAACTGTCCTGGGGCGCCACGAGCAGTACTTC. The encoded protein is CASSLTVLGRHEQYF. The rearrangement joins TRBV28 to TRBJ2-7; possible D gene TRBD1, 5 bases. The V gene's germline CDR1 is MDHEN and CDR2 SYDVKM. The ends were cut back, 2 bases at V and 5 bases at J, with 16 bases in the middle. The CDR3 runs to 15 residues.

The chain uses TRBV12-5 and TRBJ2-1; D possibly corresponds to TRBD2 (6 bases). Germline CDR1 and CDR2: LGHNT and FRNRAP. The length of the CDR3 is 15 residues. Trimming took 3 bases from V and 4 from J, leaving 13 bases between them. CDR3 coding DNA: TGTGCTAGTGGTTTAGGGACGGGGGAGTACAATGAGCAGTTCTTC. Translation gives CASGLGTGEYNEQFF.

The gene calls are TRBV7-9 and TRBJ1-3, with TRBD1 as a possible D gene (6 bases). Trimming pared 5 bases from V and 4 bases from J, leaving 18 bases between. Germline-derived CDR1 and CDR2 are SEHNR and FQNEAQ (reference sequence). The CDR3 runs to 16 residues. The CDR3 DNA is TGTGCCAGCAGCCTCGCCACAGGGATGCGCGGAAACACCATATATTTT. Protein: CASSLATGMRGNTIYF.

The chain has TRBV28 and TRBJ2-7; TRBD1 aligns across 8 bases. The V and J ends lost 6 bases and 4 bases, in that order; junction bases with no gene match: 11. The CDR3 consists of 15 residues. The V gene's germline CDR1 is MDHEN and CDR2 SYDVKM. The CDR3 protein is CASSPGQVVLYEQYF. The DNA of the CDR3 is TGTGCCAGCAGCCCGGGACAGGTTGTCCTGTACGAGCAGTACTTC. The complete variable domain, with remaining parts taken from reference TRBV28 and TRBJ2-7, reads DVKVTQSSRYLVKRTGEKVFLECVQDMDHENMFWYRQDPGLGLRLIYFSYDVKMKEKGDIPEGYSVSREKKERFSLILESASTNQTSMYLCASSPGQVVLYEQYFGPGTRLTVT.

The rearrangement joins TRBV7-9 to TRBJ1-4, with D unclear. V lost 2 bases and J 5 bases, leaving 6 bases between the germline ends. The CDR3 runs 13 residues. Germline V gives CDR1 SEHNR, CDR2 FQNEAQ (reference sequence). Written as DNA, the CDR3 is TGTGCCAGCAGCTTACAACAGAATGAAAAACTGTTTTTT. As protein: CASSLQQNEKLFF. Full variable domain (missing parts from reference TRBV7-9 and TRBJ1-4): DTGVSQNPRHKITKRGQNVTFRCDPISEHNRLYWYRQTLGQGPEFLTYFQNEAQLEKSRLLSDRFSAERPKGSFSTLEIQRTEQGDSAMYLCASSLQQNEKLFFGSGTQLSVL.

Of note for this clone: Additional DNA sequences in this sample encode the identical CDR3. The rearrangement uses TRBV18 and TRBJ1-1; D remains unclear. Germline CDR1 and CDR2: KGHSH and LQKENI. The CDR3 consists of 15 residues. V was clipped by 3 bases and J by 1 base, with 12 bases between them. The CDR3 sequence is CASSPPGGPNTEAFF. CDR3 nucleotides: TGTGCCAGCTCACCTCCGGGAGGCCCGAACACTGAAGCTTTCTTT.

The V gene is TRBV30, the J gene TRBJ1-5, with a possible D match to TRBD1 (6 bases). CDR3 length: 14 residues. Trimming took 2 bases from V and 3 from J, leaving 11 bases between them. The V gene's germline CDR1 is GTSNPN and CDR2 SVGIG (reference sequence). The CDR3 spells CAWSRQGNNQPQHF. The CDR3, as DNA: TGTGCCTGGAGTCGGCAGGGGAACAATCAGCCCCAGCATTTT.

The chain is built from TRBV4-3 and TRBJ1-4; no firm D call. V was cut by 0 bases and J by 0 bases, with 14 bases left in between. The CDR3 sequence is 18 residues long. The germline V gene has CDR1 LGHNA and CDR2 YSLEER. The CDR3 DNA reads TGCGCCAGCAGCCAAGATTTGGCAGGCGCCACAACTAATGAAAAACTGTTTTTT. This sequence encodes CASSQDLAGATTNEKLFF.

The chain uses TRBV28 and TRBJ2-7; 14 bases are a match to TRBD2. Germline trimming cut 5 bases from V and 0 bases from J; bases unmatched to any gene: 6. CDR1 MDHEN and CDR2 SYDVKM come from the germline V gene. There are 17 residues in the CDR3. CDR3 nucleotides: TGTGCCAGCAGTCGGACTAGCGGGGGGTCACTCTCCTACGAGCAGTACTTC. Protein: CASSRTSGGSLSYEQYF.

J is TRBJ2-3 and V is TRBV5-4, with D perhaps TRBD1 (5 bases). The germline V gene encodes CDR1 SGHNT and CDR2 YYREEE (reference sequence). Between the trimmed V and J ends, which lost 1 base and 2 bases, there was a span of 14 bases. CDR3 length: 16 amino acids. CDR3 in amino acids: CASSLFQGPSTDTQYF. In DNA, the CDR3 is TGTGCCAGCAGCTTGTTTCAGGGTCCCTCCACAGATACGCAGTATTTT.

The DNA of the CDR3 is TGTGCCAGCAGTAACCGGAGGATCTATGGCTACACCTTC. Translated, it gives CASSNRRIYGYTF. This chain links TRBV6-5 with TRBJ1-2; D uncertain. From germline, CDR1 is MNHEY and CDR2 SVGAGI. This CDR3 comprises 13 residues. V was pared by 5 bases and J by 4 bases, with 11 bases between.

The V gene is TRBV5-1, the J gene TRBJ2-5; 11 bases agree with TRBD2. The ends lost 1 base at V and 4 bases at J; junction bases unmatched: 6. CDR1 and CDR2 (germline): SGHRS, YFSETQ. The CDR3 contains 16 residues. The chain's CDR3 is CASSLFLAGGRETQYF. CDR3 DNA: TGCGCCAGCAGCTTGTTCCTAGCGGGGGGTCGAGAGACCCAGTACTTC.

The rearrangement uses TRBV7-9 and TRBJ2-5; possibly TRBD2 for D (5 bases). The CDR3 is made up of 14 amino acids. Trimming pared 3 bases from V and 4 bases from J, leaving 12 bases between. Germline values: CDR1 SEHNR, CDR2 FQNEAQ (reference sequence). CDR3 residues: CASSFSGNSETQYF. The CDR3 region has the DNA TGTGCCAGCAGCTTCTCCGGGAACTCAGAGACCCAGTACTTC.

This clone has only a few counts. This chain connects TRBV30 to TRBJ2-7, with D tentatively TRBD1 (6 bases). With 2 bases removed from V and 2 bases from J, the gap between germline ends came to 7 bases. The V gene's germline CDR1 is GTSNPN and CDR2 SVGIG (reference sequence). This CDR3 is built from 12 residues. Here the CDR3 reads CAWSSGAYEQYF. The DNA of the CDR3 is TGTGCCTGGAGTTCAGGGGCCTACGAGCAGTACTTC.